A single T cell receptor beta chain is shown here with its context. What it binds is not known. These data come from a study of shared clonotypes between healthy human individuals. Overall study context: The donor group consisted of two women and three men, aged 18 to 49.

The method was immunoSEQ multiplex PCR; TCRdb's version includes in-frame clones alone and lacks a portion of them. The sample contains over 850,000 clones, approximately 80% of which appear only once. Study-wide results and limits: Represented genetic and exposure-history diversity was restricted by having few donors. Around 4.7% was the fraction of naive CD4 clonotypes found shared across a few donors.

This CDR3 comprises 13 residues. CDR1 and CDR2 from the germline V gene are SEHNR and FQNEAQ (reference sequence). V was pared by 6 bases and J by 5 bases, with 6 bases of the junction left unmatched. Specimen: memory CD4+ T cells from PBMCs. Specified subset: CD45RA-negative fraction. The TCR originated in a man between 18 and 35 years old in good health. Some clones in this sample may be carry-over from other donors' samples. The chain recombines TRBV7-9 with TRBJ2-5; the match to TRBD1 covers 7 bases. This chain's CDR3 is CASREGARETQYF. The DNA for the CDR3 is TGTGCCAGCAGAGAGGGGGCACGGGAGACCCAGTACTTC.